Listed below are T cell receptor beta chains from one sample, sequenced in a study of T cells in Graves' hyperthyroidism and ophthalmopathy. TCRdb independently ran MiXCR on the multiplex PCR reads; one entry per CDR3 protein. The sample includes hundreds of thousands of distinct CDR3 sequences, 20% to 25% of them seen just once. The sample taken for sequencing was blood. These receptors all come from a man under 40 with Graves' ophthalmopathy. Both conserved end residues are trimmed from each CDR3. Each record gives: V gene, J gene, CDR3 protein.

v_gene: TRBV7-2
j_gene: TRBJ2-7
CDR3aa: ASSFGGGIRGYEQY

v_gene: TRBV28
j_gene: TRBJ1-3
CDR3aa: ASKLGGAGNTIY

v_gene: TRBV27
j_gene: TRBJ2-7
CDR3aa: ASSPGTASKQY

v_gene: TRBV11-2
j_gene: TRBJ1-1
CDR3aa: ASSTTENTEAF

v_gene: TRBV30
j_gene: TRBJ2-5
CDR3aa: AWARTGNQETQY

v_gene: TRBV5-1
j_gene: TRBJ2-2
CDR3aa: ASSTLAAGELF

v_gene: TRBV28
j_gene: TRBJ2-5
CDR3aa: ASSTSTGRRETQY

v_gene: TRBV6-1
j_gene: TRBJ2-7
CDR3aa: ASSGYGAGRGSSYEQY

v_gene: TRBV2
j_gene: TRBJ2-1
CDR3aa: ASHGLGGNEQF

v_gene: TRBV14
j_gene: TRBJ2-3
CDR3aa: ASSQGSSGSTTDTQY

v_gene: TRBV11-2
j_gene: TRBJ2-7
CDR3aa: ASSLVAVSSYEQY

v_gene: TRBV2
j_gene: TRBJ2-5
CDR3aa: ASTSGRVEQETQY

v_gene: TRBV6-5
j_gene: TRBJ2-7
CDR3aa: ASSYSLAGGYEQY

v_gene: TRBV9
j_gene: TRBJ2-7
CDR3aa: ASSPHRDNTYEQY

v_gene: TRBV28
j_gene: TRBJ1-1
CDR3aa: ASSSPRGVGYTEAF

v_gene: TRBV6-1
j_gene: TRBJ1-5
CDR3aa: ASRISVGSGQPQH

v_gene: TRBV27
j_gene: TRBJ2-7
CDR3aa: ASSPVGGTYEQY

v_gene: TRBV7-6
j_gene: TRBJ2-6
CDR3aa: ASSPGSPGANVLT

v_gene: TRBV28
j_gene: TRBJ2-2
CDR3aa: ASSLHPEAPTGELF

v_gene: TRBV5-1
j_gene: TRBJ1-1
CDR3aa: ASSFGGAHTEAF

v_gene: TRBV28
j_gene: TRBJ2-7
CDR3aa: ASRMGGTYEQY

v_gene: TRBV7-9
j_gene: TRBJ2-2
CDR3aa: ASSKDRITPGELF

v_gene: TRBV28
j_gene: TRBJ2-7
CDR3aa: ASRLAGGYEQY

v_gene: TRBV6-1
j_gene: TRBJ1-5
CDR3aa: ASKPLRAGGSGQPQH

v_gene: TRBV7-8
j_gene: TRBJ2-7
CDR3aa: ASSQGQGSYIYEQY

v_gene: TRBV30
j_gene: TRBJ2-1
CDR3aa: AWVEDSSYNEQF

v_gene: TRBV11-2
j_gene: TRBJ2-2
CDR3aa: ASSSARTGRTGELF

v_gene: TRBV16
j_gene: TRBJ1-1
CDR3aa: ASSQWDNPYTEAF

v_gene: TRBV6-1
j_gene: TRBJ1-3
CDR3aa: ASSFDREGRGNTIY

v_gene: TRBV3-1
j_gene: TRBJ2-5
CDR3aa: ASSEEWAGGTETQY

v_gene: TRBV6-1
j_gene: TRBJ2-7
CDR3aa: ASIRDGSSYEQY

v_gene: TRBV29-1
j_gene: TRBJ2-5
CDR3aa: SAGVRGNRETQY

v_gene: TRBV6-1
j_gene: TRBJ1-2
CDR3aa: ASSTWGAGYGYT

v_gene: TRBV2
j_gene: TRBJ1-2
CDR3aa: ASSERGSLAYGYT

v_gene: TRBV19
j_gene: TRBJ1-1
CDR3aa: ASSRTEAF

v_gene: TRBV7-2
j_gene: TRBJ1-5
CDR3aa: ASSPQGTYSNQPQH

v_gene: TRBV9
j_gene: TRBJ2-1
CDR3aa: ASSGVSYNEQF

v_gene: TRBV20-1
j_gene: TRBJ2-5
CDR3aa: SARVAEIPQETQY